Presented here are 4 T cell receptor beta chains from one specimen sequenced in a study of T cell responses to AZD1222 COVID-19 vaccine. Method: immunoSEQ multiplex PCR; TCRdb's copy keeps in-frame clones and lacks some. The sample records approximately 300,000 clones, 90% to 95% being singletons. The sequences come from peripheral blood, collected 28 days after the second AZD1222 dose. The receptors come from an adult who received the AZD1222 COVID-19 vaccine.

The chain carries TRBV9 and TRBJ1-5; D remains ambiguous. Trimming shortened V by 3 bases and J by 3 bases, and 7 bases separated the two germline ends. CDR3 length: 13 residues. Per the germline V gene, CDR1 is SGDLS and CDR2 is YYNGEE. In nucleotides, the CDR3 is TGTGCCAGCAGCGAGGGCCCCAATCAGCCCCAGCATTTT. This gives the protein CASSEGPNQPQHF.

This chain connects TRBV27 to TRBJ2-5; D is possibly TRBD1 (5 bases). The V end was cut by 2 bases, the J end by 5 bases, with 12 bases between. Germline loops: CDR1 MNHEY, CDR2 SMNVEV (reference sequence). This CDR3 has 14 residues. Here the CDR3 DNA reads TGTGCCAGCAGTTTACGCCCAGGGCCGGAGACCCAGTACTTC. Translated, it gives CASSLRPGPETQYF.

The chain joins TRBV18 to TRBJ1-2; 9 bases match TRBD1. V lost 3 bases to trimming and J lost 5 bases; unmatched junction nucleotides: 10. The V gene's germline CDR1 is KGHSH and CDR2 LQKENI. The CDR3 totals 16 residues. Here the CDR3 reads CASSPPGQGASYGYTF. For the CDR3, the DNA is TGTGCCAGCTCACCCCCGGGACAGGGTGCATCATATGGCTACACCTTC.

The rearrangement uses TRBV10-3 and TRBJ2-1; 7 bases align to TRBD2. Unmatched junction bases numbered 5, after V lost 2 bases and J lost 4 bases. From germline, CDR1 is ENHRY and CDR2 SYGVKD. This CDR3 comprises 15 residues. CDR3 sequence reads: CAISESGATYNEQFF. The CDR3, as DNA: TGTGCCATCAGTGAGAGCGGGGCTACTTACAATGAGCAGTTCTTC.